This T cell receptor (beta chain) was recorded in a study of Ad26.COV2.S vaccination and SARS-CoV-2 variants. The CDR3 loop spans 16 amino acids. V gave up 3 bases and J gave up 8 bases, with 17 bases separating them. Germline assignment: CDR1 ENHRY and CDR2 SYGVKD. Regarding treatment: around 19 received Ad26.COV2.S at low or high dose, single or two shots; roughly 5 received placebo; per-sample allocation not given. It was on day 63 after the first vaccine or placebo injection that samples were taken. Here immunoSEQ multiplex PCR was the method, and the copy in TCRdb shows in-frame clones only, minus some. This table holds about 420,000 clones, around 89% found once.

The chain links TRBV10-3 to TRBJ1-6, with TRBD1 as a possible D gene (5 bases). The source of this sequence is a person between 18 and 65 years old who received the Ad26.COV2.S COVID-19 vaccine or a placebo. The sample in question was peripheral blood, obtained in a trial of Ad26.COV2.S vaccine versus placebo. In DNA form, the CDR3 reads TGTGCCATCAGTGACCAGGGAGCGAATTGGGATTCACCCCTCCACTTT. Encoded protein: CAISDQGANWDSPLHF.